The TCR beta chain described here comes from a study of blood T cell repertoires in COVID-19. The wider study: Samples came from the United States, Italy and Spain, spanning acute and convalescent COVID-19. Nucleic acid was either cDNA or gDNA, and it came from T cells, B-cell-depleted T cells, or PBMCs.

Original analysis: Estimation of nucleated cell counts relied on the amplification of reference gene primers. Here immunoSEQ multiplex PCR was the method, and the copy in TCRdb shows in-frame clones only, minus some. V, J and clone size derive from that table, while D and trimming were established from the DNA sequence. The sample includes 150,000 or so clones, around 80% seen only once; the top ten take 0.45% to 0.6%. Input material: peripheral blood. This TCR was sampled from a man aged 60 to 75 with acute or convalescent COVID-19.

The CDR3: CASSLSDGAYEQYF. The CDR3 coding sequence is TGTGCCAGCAGCTTATCGGACGGGGCCTACGAGCAGTACTTC. V usage is TRBV7-8 and J usage is TRBJ2-7; possible D gene TRBD2, 5 bases. The CDR3 has 14 residues. The germline V gene encodes CDR1 SGHVS and CDR2 FQNEAQ. V lost 2 bases and J 2 bases, leaving 10 bases between the germline ends.